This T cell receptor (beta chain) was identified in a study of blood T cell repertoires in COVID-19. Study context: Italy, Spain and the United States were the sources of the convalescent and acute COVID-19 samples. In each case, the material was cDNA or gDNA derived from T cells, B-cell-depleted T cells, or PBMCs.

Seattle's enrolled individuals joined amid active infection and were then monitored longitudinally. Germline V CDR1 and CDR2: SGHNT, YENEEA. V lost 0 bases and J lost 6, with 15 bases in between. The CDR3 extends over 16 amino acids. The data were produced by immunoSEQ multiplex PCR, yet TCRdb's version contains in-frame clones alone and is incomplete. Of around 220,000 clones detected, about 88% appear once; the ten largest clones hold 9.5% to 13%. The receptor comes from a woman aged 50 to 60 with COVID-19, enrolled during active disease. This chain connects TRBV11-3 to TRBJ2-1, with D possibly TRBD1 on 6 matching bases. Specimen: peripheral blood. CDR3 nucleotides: TGTGCCAGCAGCTTAGATGTGGGACATAGAACCAATGAGCAGTTCTTC. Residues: CASSLDVGHRTNEQFF.